The present T cell receptor beta chain was sequenced within a study of OX40 agonist ivuxolimab in advanced cancers. Using immunoSEQ multiplex PCR, the repertoire was profiled, and TCRdb retains in-frame clones only, with some absent. The sample holds 55,000 to 75,000 clones, 70% to 90% seen once. Remarks on this clone: Its target is unknown.

In germline, CDR1 is MNHEY, CDR2 SMNVEV (reference sequence). V was trimmed by 5 bases and J by 4 bases, leaving 11 bases between them. This CDR3 is 13 amino acids long. Study-level points and caveats: Relative to CD4+ cells, CD8+ T cells on average had more expanded clones.

This sample comprised CD4+ or CD8+ T cells sorted from blood, obtained in a trial of the OX40 agonist ivuxolimab. The chain couples TRBV27 to TRBJ1-2; D not resolved. This TCR was sampled from an adult with an advanced solid tumor such as melanoma, head and neck, liver or kidney cancer. CDR3 in DNA: TGTGCCAGCAGTACGACCGGGTCCTATGGCTACACCTTC. Protein sequence: CASSTTGSYGYTF.